This TCR beta chain was sequenced in a study of CD8 T cells in ankylosing spondylitis (dated by TCRdb to the late 2010s). Broadly, across the study: The study profiled T cell receptor beta repertoires in healthy donors and ankylosing spondylitis patients to find disease-linked TCR variants. The whole study cohort included about a hundred healthy donors and 20 to 25 ankylosing spondylitis patients. Peripheral blood was sampled, and synovial fluid was additionally collected from ankylosing spondylitis patients. Study-wide conclusions, independent of this receptor: Some motif variants had previously been reported in the synovial fluid and blood of reactive arthritis patients, which suggests shared mechanisms of disease initiation. The disease-linked clones were reported to be significantly enriched in matched synovial fluid samples from ankylosing spondylitis patients. The disease-linked clones showed a CD8+ phenotype and occurred at relatively low frequencies in peripheral blood. Blood from ankylosing spondylitis patients appeared to be characterized by a TCR beta motif made up of several highly homologous amino acid variants.

Sequenced on an Illumina HiSeq 2500. TCR beta libraries were prepared by quantitative 5'-RACE with molecular barcodes. Per the source publication's procedure: A new computational method, built on a probabilistic model of VDJ rearrangement, was used to identify disease-linked TCR variants. Clones were called with MiXCR by TCRdb after fastp trimmed the public reads at Q25, and only in-frame beta chains were retained. Rows merge per CDR3 protein into single entries with the most common DNA and genes. For this entry, the V and J calls and clone size follow TCRdb and not the study's own pipeline. Present in this sample are about 700,000 distinct CDR3 sequences, roughly 19% of which were seen just once. Of the sample, under 20% is held by the ten largest clones. This clonotype has only a few counts. It has no known antigen specificity. Base quality data are lacking; no much larger clone is found one base away.

Including the terminal cysteine and phenylalanine, the CDR3 comprises 19 residues. Only the CDR3 portion is preserved as DNA: 57 bases, with reading frame beginning at the first base. This sequence uses TRBV21-1 and TRBJ2-3; TRBD1 is taken as the D call from the table, unchecked against the DNA. TRBV21-1 is annotated as a pseudogene. This sequence was found in a male donor with ankylosing spondylitis. Sequences were obtained from blood, either unsorted or a sorted T cell fraction (not recorded which). The CDR3 loop reads CASSKNPSVGGFSTDTQYF. The nucleotide sequence reads as follows: TGTGCCAGCAGCAAAAACCCATCGGTAGGGGGGTTTAGCACAGATACGCAGTATTTT.